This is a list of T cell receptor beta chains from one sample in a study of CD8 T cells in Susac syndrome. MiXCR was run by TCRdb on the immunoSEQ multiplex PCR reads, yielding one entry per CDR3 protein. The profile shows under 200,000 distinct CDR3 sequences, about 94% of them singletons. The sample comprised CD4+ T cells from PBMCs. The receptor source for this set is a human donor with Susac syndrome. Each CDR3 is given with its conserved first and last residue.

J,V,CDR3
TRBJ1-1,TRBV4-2,CASSQAPGGVRTEAFF
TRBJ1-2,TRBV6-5,CASSSQGALGYTF
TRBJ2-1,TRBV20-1,CSARAPVASSGNEQFF
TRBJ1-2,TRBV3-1,CASSPTGVAYGYTF
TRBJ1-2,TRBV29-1,CSVLGASYGYTF
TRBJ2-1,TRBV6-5,CASSYSLAGANEQFF
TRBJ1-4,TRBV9,CASSKTGFGEKLFF
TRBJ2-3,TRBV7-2,CASSLEWYNTDTQYF
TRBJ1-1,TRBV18,CASSPLSQMNTEAFF
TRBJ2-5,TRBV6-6,CASSYSEKSETQYF
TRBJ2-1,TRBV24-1,CATSDPARGPGNEQFF
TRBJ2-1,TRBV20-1,CSAEGQGYNEQFF
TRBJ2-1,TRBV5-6,CASSKRLAVFYNEQFF
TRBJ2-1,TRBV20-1,CSANRPSGGVGNEQFF
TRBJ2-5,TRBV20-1,CSAGGSQETQYF
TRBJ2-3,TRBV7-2,CASSRPGRYTDTQYF
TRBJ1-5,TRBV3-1,CASSQGSNQPQHF
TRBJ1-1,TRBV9,CASSQIGRTEAFF
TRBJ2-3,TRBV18,CASSPPVRSTDTQYF
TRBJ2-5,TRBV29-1,CSVEKDQETQYF
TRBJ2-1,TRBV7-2,CASSLTADENNEQFF
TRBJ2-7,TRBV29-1,CSALSGGPYEQYF
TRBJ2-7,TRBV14,CASSRWGGYYEQYF
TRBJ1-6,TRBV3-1,CASSLTGRILALHF
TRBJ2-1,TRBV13,CASSLQGVSYNEQFF
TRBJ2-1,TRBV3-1,CASSPGLAGVNEQFF
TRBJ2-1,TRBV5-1,CASSTSGVGNEQFF
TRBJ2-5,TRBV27,CASKNNRGQETQYF
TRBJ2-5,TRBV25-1,CASSRTGGEETQYF
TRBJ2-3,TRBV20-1,CSARDDEAWGTDTQYF
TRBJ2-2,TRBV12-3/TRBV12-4,CASRPQEVAGELFF
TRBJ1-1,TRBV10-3,CAISESGGPNTEAFF
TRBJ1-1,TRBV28,CASYLASGANTEAFF
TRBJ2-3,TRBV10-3,CAISLTGGPTDTQYF
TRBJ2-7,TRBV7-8,CASSQGPRVYEQYF
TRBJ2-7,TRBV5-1,CASSLVGTSYEQYF
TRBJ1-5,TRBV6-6,CASRGLDQPQHF
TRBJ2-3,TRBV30,CAWSGGLGSTDTQYF
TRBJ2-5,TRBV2,CASRTRPNQETQYF
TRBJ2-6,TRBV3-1,CASSQDRGLRANVLTF
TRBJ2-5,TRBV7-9,CASSFTGGHETQYF
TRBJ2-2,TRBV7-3,CASSLKIGGTGELFF
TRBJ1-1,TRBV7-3,CASSEHSGALNTEAFF
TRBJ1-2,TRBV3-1,CASSQDLVRGYTF
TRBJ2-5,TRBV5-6,CASSLPPGIGKETQYF
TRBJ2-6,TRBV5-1,CASSLAFAGANVLTF
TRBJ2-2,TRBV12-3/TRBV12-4,CASRRTANTGELFF
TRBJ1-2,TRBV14,CASSPNTFPPLYGYTF
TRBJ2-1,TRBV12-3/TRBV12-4,CASRSRSNEQFF
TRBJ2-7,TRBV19,CASSPPGTSVSYEQYF
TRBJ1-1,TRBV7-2,CASSLEFGNTEAFF
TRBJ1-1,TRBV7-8,CASSLGTAQAFF
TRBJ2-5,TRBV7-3,CASSPLGGQETQYF
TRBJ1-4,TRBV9,CASSATGRREKLFF
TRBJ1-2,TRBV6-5,CASDSPNYGYTF
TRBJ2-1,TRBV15,CATSRDRIEGAGQFF